The clone carrying this T cell receptor beta chain was detected only once. These data originate in a study of blood T cell repertoires in COVID-19. Authors' methods: Estimation of nucleated cell counts relied on the amplification of reference gene primers. Here immunoSEQ multiplex PCR was the method, and the copy in TCRdb shows in-frame clones only, minus some. For V, J and clone size, that table is used; D and trimming come from the DNA. The table includes about 170,000 clones, approximately 84% detected once. This CDR3 region has 14 residues. In germline, CDR1 is SGHRS, CDR2 YFSETQ. The ends were cut back, 2 bases at V and 4 bases at J, with 12 bases in the middle.

The sequence was obtained from a woman of 80 years or more with acute or convalescent COVID-19. Sequencing input: peripheral blood. The rearrangement joins TRBV5-1 to TRBJ1-1; no firm D call. DNA for the CDR3: TGCGCCAGCAGCTTTTCTGGCGAGGGCACTGAAGCTTTCTTT. It is translated as CASSFSGEGTEAFF.